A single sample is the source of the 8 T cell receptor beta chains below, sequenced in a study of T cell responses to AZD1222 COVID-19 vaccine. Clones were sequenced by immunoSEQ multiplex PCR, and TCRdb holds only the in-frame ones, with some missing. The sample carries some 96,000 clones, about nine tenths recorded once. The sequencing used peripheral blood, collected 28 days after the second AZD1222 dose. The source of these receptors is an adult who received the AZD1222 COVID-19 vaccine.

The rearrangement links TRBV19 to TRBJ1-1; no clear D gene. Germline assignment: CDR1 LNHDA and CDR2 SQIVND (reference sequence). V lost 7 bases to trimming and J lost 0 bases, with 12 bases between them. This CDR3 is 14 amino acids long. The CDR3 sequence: CASTLGRMNTEAFF. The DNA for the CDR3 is TGTGCCAGTACCTTAGGAAGGATGAACACTGAAGCTTTCTTT.

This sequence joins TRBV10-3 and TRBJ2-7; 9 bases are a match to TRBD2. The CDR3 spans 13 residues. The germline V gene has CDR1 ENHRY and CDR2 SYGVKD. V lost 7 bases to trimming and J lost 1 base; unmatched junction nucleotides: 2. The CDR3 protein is CAITSGESYEQYF. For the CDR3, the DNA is TGTGCCATCACTAGCGGGGAGTCCTACGAGCAGTACTTC.

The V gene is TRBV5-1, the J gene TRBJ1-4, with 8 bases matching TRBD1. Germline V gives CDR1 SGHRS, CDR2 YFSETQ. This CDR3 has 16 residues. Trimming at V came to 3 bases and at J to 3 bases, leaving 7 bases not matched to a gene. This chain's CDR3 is CASSSGGAAANEKLFF. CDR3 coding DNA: TGCGCCAGCAGCTCAGGGGGCGCGGCTGCTAATGAAAAACTGTTTTTT.

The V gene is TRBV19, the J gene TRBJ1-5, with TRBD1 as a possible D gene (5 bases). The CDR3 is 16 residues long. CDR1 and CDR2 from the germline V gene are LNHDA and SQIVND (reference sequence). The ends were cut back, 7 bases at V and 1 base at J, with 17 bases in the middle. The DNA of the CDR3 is TGTGCCAGTACCAAAATGGGACCAAGGAGCAATCAGCCCCAGCATTTT. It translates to CASTKMGPRSNQPQHF.

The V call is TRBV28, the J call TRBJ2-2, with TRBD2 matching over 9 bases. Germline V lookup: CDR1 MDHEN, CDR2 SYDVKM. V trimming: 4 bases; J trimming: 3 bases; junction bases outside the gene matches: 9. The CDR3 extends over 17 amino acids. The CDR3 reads CASSSWLAGVDTGELFF. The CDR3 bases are TGTGCCAGCAGTTCCTGGTTAGCGGGAGTGGACACCGGGGAGCTGTTTTTT.

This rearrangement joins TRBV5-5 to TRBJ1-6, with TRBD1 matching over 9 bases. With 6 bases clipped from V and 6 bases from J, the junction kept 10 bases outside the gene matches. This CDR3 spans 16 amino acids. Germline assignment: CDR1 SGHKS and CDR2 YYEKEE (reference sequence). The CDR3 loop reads CASTTGGTGINSPLHF. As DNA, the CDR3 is TGTGCCAGCACCACGGGGGGGACAGGGATTAATTCACCCCTCCACTTT.

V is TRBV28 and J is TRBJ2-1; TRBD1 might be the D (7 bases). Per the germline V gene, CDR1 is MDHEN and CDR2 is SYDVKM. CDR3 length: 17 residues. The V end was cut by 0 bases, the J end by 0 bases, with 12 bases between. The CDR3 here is CASSLWGGQSSYNEQFF. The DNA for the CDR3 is TGTGCCAGCAGTTTATGGGGGGGACAGAGCTCCTACAATGAGCAGTTCTTC.

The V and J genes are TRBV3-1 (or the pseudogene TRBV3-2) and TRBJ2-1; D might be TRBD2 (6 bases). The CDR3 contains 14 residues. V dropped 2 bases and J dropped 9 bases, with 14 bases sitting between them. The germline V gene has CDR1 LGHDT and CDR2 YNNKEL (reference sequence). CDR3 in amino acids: CASSQQRLVTEQFF. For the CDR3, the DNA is TGTGCCAGCAGCCAACAAAGACTAGTCACTGAGCAGTTCTTC.